A single T cell receptor (beta chain) is shown here with its context. Per the original data handling: Estimated nucleated cell counts came from reference gene primer amplification. TCRdb's copy holds only in-frame clones and misses some; the assay was immunoSEQ multiplex PCR. Clone size and the V and J calls come from that table; the DNA yielded D and trimming. The data hold about 73,000 clones, with under 95% observed a single time. This entry belongs to a study of blood T cell repertoires in COVID-19. Study information: T cells, B-cell-depleted T cells, or PBMCs provided the cDNA or gDNA that served as material.

This receptor was taken from a woman of 80 years or more with active or convalescent COVID-19. The specimen sequenced was peripheral blood.

CDR3 nucleotide sequence: TGTGCCAGCAGCCCGCGATCGACTAGCCACGAGCAGTACTTC. The encoded protein is CASSPRSTSHEQYF. The rearrangement joins TRBV3-1 (or the pseudogene TRBV3-2) to TRBJ2-7, with 7 bases aligning to TRBD2. The CDR3 has 14 amino acids. In germline, CDR1 is LGHDT, CDR2 YNNKEL (reference sequence). Trimming took 4 bases from V and 5 from J; bases not matched to a gene: 8.